Following are 29 T cell receptor beta chains from one sample sequenced in a study of CD8+CD57+ T cells in acquired aplastic anemia. For sequencing, patients were chosen who had shown expansion of CD8+CD57+ cells by flow cytometry. Genomic DNA provided the template from which TCR beta VDJ and CDR3 profiles were obtained. TCRdb re-called the reads through MiXCR, storing one row per CDR3 protein. Here the sample spans roughly 500,000 distinct CDR3 sequences, around 30% being singletons. Sequencing input: sorted CD4+, CD8+, or CD8+CD57+ T cells (not recorded which) from PBMCs. The receptors were sampled from a human donor with aplastic anemia.

The rearrangement joins TRBV7-9 to TRBJ1-1; D remains unclear. Germline lookup yields CDR1 SEHNR and CDR2 FQNEAQ (reference sequence). V was cut by 5 bases and J by 13 bases, with 20 bases left in between. This CDR3 is built from 13 residues. CDR3 amino acids: CASSRRPLQMVFF. The DNA for the CDR3 is TGTGCCAGCAGCCGCAGGCCCCTCCAAATGGTTTTCTTT.

The gene calls are TRBV7-8 and TRBJ1-2; weak D call: TRBD1 (5 bases). Trimming pared 6 bases from V and 4 bases from J, leaving 21 bases between. Per germline, CDR1 SGHVS and CDR2 FQNEAQ. This CDR3 contains 16 residues. The CDR3 loop is CASRRGQGAISYGYTF. CDR3 nucleotides: TGTGCCAGCAGACGCGGACAAGGGGCAATATCCTATGGCTACACCTTC.

Here the CDR3 DNA reads TGTGCCAGCAGACCAGGTGCGATATGGGACGGGACAGATACGCAGTATTTT. Its protein product is CASRPGAIWDGTDTQYF. The rearrangement links TRBV2 to TRBJ2-3; either TRBD1 or TRBD2 may fit D (5 bases each). The CDR3 sequence is 17 residues long. V lost 6 bases and J 3 bases, leaving 22 bases between the germline ends. Germline V gene data show CDR1 as SNHLY and CDR2 as FYNNEI.

The rearrangement joins TRBV20-1 to TRBJ2-7; 9 bases agree with TRBD2. The germline gives CDR1 DFQATT, CDR2 SNEGSKA (reference sequence). CDR3 length: 15 amino acids. The chain's CDR3 is CSLGSPSGTAYEQYF. DNA of the CDR3: TGCAGCTTGGGTAGCCCTAGCGGGACCGCCTACGAGCAGTACTTC.

V and J are TRBV19 and TRBJ2-2; D is possibly TRBD2 (6 bases). Trimming removed 9 bases at V and 6 bases at J, with 14 bases between. Germline V CDR1 and CDR2: LNHDA, SQIVND (reference sequence). CDR3 length equals 13 residues. CDR3 amino acids: CASNRREAGELFF. Written as DNA, the CDR3 is TGTGCCAGCAATAGGAGGGAGGCCGGGGAGCTGTTTTTT.

The rearrangement links TRBV14 to TRBJ1-2, with D unclear. Germline V gene sequence: CDR1 SGHDN, CDR2 FVKESK. Trimming stripped 0 bases from V and 4 bases from J, with 18 bases between. This CDR3 spans 17 amino acids. The CDR3 coding sequence is TGTGCCAGCAGCCAAGATCGGGAAAAAAGAATTGGCTATGGCTACACCTTC. This codes for CASSQDREKRIGYGYTF.

This clonotype was counted a single time. The genes are TRBV28 and TRBJ1-6; 7 bases are a match to TRBD1. Germline CDR1 reads MDHEN; CDR2 reads SYDVKM. V lost 8 bases and J lost 2; bases outside the gene matches: 9. This CDR3 is built from 16 residues. The CDR3 region has the DNA TGTGCCAGCGGACTACAGGGGATTCCCTATAATTCACCCCTCCACTTT. Its translation: CASGLQGIPYNSPLHF.

This clonotype was picked up a small number of times. The genes are TRBV6-1 and TRBJ1-5; TRBD1 aligns across 7 bases. This CDR3 has 16 amino acids. V shed 4 bases and J 0 bases; nucleotides not matched to a gene: 6. Germline values: CDR1 MNHNS, CDR2 SASEGT. CDR3 coding DNA: TGTGCCAGCAGTGTCGCAGGGGGGCTTAGCAATCAGCCCCAGCATTTT. This sequence encodes CASSVAGGLSNQPQHF.

This clonotype was counted a few times. The J gene is TRBJ1-6, the V gene TRBV19, with TRBD1 as a possible D gene (5 bases). CDR3 size: 14 residues. CDR1 is LNHDA, CDR2 SQIVND, per germline (reference sequence). Trimming removed 6 bases from V and 5 bases from J, with 11 bases in between. The CDR3 protein is CASRSLGDNSPLHF. The CDR3 coding sequence is TGTGCCAGTAGATCACTAGGGGATAATTCACCCCTCCACTTT.

This clonotype showed up many times. V is TRBV7-2 and J is TRBJ2-3; D could derive from TRBD1 or TRBD2 (5 bases each). The germline V gene encodes CDR1 SGHTA and CDR2 FQGNSA. V was cut by 3 bases and J by 2 bases, with 15 bases left in between. This CDR3 spans 16 amino acids. The CDR3 DNA follows: TGTGCCAGCAGCTTCGCGGTAGGGGAGTCCACAGATACGCAGTATTTT. Its translation is CASSFAVGESTDTQYF.

This clonotype was recorded at least ten times. This chain joins TRBV9 and TRBJ1-6; D gene uncertain. Trimming stripped 3 bases from V and 9 bases from J, with 13 bases between. The CDR3 covers 14 residues. Germline values: CDR1 SGDLS, CDR2 YYNGEE. The CDR3 region is CASSGDPPGSPLHF. The CDR3 coding sequence is TGTGCCAGCAGCGGAGACCCACCAGGTTCACCCCTCCACTTT.

The table lists this clonotype with many counts. The gene calls are TRBV19 and TRBJ2-7, with 9 bases aligning to TRBD2. The V gene end was trimmed by 4 bases and the J gene end by 1 base; junction bases not matched to a gene: 5. The CDR3 spans 15 residues. Germline V lookup: CDR1 LNHDA, CDR2 SQIVND (reference sequence). The CDR3 DNA sequence: TGTGCCAGTAGTAGCAGCGGGGGGCTATCCTACGAGCAGTACTTC. It codes for CASSSSGGLSYEQYF.

Comment on this clonotype: A much larger clonotype is one base distant, so this may be a read error. The chain links TRBV10-3 to TRBJ2-2; the D gene is possibly TRBD1 (6 bases). This CDR3 has 13 amino acids. CDR1 is ENHRY, CDR2 SYGVKD, per germline. Trimming shortened V by 8 bases and J by 0 bases, and 7 bases separated the two germline ends. The CDR3 here is CAIGDTNTGELFF. The CDR3 DNA sequence: TGTGCCATCGGGGACACGAACACCGGGGAGCTGTTTTTT.

The rearrangement links TRBV24-1 to TRBJ2-1, with 13 bases fitting TRBD2. The V segment lost 2 bases and the J segment 3 bases; nucleotides outside the gene matches: 6. CDR1 and CDR2 from the germline V gene are KGHDR and SFDVKD. The CDR3 is 18 residues long. The CDR3, as DNA: TGTGCCACCAGTGATTCAACTAGCGGGAGGGCCAACTACAATGAGCAGTTCTTC. It translates to CATSDSTSGRANYNEQFF.

This clonotype was seen ten or more times. This chain links TRBV5-8 with TRBJ1-5; tentative D call: TRBD1 (5 bases). The germline gives CDR1 SGHTS, CDR2 YDEGEE. V lost 1 base to trimming and J lost 11 bases, with 10 bases between them. The CDR3 loop spans 12 amino acids. CDR3 in amino acids: CASSLQGLAQHF. CDR3 DNA: TGTGCCAGCAGCTTGCAGGGCTTGGCCCAGCATTTT.

This clonotype was counted ten times or more. The genes are TRBV20-1 and TRBJ2-7, with D unresolved. V dropped 6 bases and J dropped 0 bases, with 12 bases sitting between them. Germline loops: CDR1 DFQATT, CDR2 SNEGSKA (reference sequence). CDR3 length: 13 amino acids. The CDR3 nucleotides are TGCAGTGCCGCAGGTCCCTTCTCCTACGAGCAGTACTTC. This codes for CSAAGPFSYEQYF.

The genes are TRBV24-1 and TRBJ2-1, with D perhaps TRBD1 (6 bases). Germline V gene data show CDR1 as KGHDR and CDR2 as SFDVKD. The CDR3 runs to 12 residues. Trimming removed 3 bases from V and 15 bases from J, with 14 bases in between. The CDR3 region is CATSDQQGELFF. The CDR3 coding sequence is TGTGCCACCAGTGATCAACAGGGTGAGTTGTTCTTC.

V gene TRBV5-6 combines with J gene TRBJ2-5; TRBD2 aligns across 11 bases. J was trimmed by 2 bases and V by 5 bases; bases with no gene match: 11. Germline V gene lookup returns CDR1 SGHDT and CDR2 YYEEEE. The CDR3 is made up of 17 amino acids. This chain's CDR3 is CASSFHLAGGYQETQYF. CDR3 nucleotides: TGTGCCAGCAGTTTTCACCTAGCGGGGGGTTATCAAGAGACCCAGTACTTC.

This clonotype was counted at least ten times. CDR3 DNA sequence: TGTGCCAGCAGTTTCCAGGGGGTTGGTGGAAACACCATATATTTT. Its protein is CASSFQGVGGNTIYF. The V and J genes are TRBV2 and TRBJ1-3, with 7 bases identical to TRBD1. Germline CDR1 and CDR2: SNHLY and FYNNEI. This CDR3 has 15 amino acids. V was pared by 5 bases and J by 3 bases, with 7 bases of the junction left unmatched.

As concerns this clonotype: The junction does not match germline at one end; this may be a read error. This sequence joins TRBV24-1 and TRBJ2-5; 10 nucleotides match TRBD1. There are 14 residues in the CDR3. Germline V CDR1 and CDR2: KGHDR, SFDVKD. CDR3: CATRGQGIGETQYF. DNA for the CDR3: TGTGCCACCAGGGGACAGGGGATAGGAGAGACTCAGTACTTC.

This clonotype was seen ten or more times. The gene calls are TRBV2 and TRBJ1-4; possibly TRBD1 for D (6 bases). The CDR3 is 15 residues long. Trimming left V 3 bases short and J 7 bases short, with 15 bases between. CDR1 and CDR2 (germline): SNHLY, FYNNEI. CDR3 in amino acids: CASSDRGAVGEKLFF. DNA for the CDR3: TGTGCCAGCAGTGACCGGGGGGCGGTGGGTGAAAAACTGTTTTTT.

The CDR3 here is CASSEIRQVNNQPQHF. CDR3 nucleotides: TGTGCCAGCAGTGAAATTCGACAGGTGAACAATCAGCCCCAGCATTTT. This chain uses TRBV6-1 with TRBJ1-5; a possible D gene is TRBD1 (6 bases). Germline CDR1 and CDR2: MNHNS and SASEGT. V was clipped by 2 bases and J by 3 bases, with 14 bases between them. The CDR3 covers 16 residues.

This clonotype has only a few counts. The chain combines TRBV11-2 with TRBJ2-4; 7 bases are shared with TRBD2. V trimming: 2 bases; J trimming: 3 bases; junction bases outside the gene matches: 4. This CDR3 contains 15 residues. Germline V gene lookup returns CDR1 SGHAT and CDR2 FQNNGV. In nucleotides, the CDR3 is TGTGCCAGCAGCTTAATCAGCGGGGACAAAAACATTCAGTACTTC. Translation gives CASSLISGDKNIQYF.

This clonotype was counted at least ten times. V and J are TRBV20-1 and TRBJ1-5; D remains ambiguous. Germline CDR1 is DFQATT and CDR2 is SNEGSKA (reference sequence). The length of the CDR3 is 14 residues. With 2 bases removed from V and 2 bases from J, the gap between germline ends came to 10 bases. CDR3 sequence: CSARRPSGNQPQHF. The CDR3 DNA follows: TGCAGTGCTAGAAGGCCGAGTGGCAATCAGCCCCAGCATTTT.

This clonotype was counted once. This may arise from a read error, as a much more abundant clone is one base away. This sequence joins TRBV7-3 and TRBJ2-3, with 12 bases identical to TRBD2. V was clipped by 5 bases and J by 3 bases; unmatched bases: 3. CDR3 size: 15 residues. Per the germline V gene, CDR1 is SGHTA and CDR2 is FQGTGA. The CDR3: CASSRLAGVTDTQYF. CDR3 bases: TGTGCCAGCAGCCGACTAGCGGGAGTTACAGATACGCAGTATTTT. The full variable domain, its missing parts supplied by reference TRBV7-3 and TRBJ2-3, is GAGVSQTPSNKVTEKGKYVELRCDPISGHTALYWYRQSLGQGPEFLIYFQGTGAADDSGLPNDRFFAVRPEGSVSTLKIQRTERGDSAVYLCASSRLAGVTDTQYFGPGTRLTVL.

This sequence joins TRBV5-1 and TRBJ1-4, with D tentatively TRBD1 (5 bases). This CDR3 comprises 15 residues. Trimming removed 3 bases at V and 7 bases at J, with 16 bases between. Looked up from germline, CDR1 is SGHRS and CDR2 is YFSETQ. The CDR3 protein is CASSSHVRGGEKLFF. The DNA for the CDR3 is TGCGCCAGCAGCTCCCATGTTAGGGGTGGTGAAAAACTGTTTTTT.

This clonotype was found a few times. The chain joins TRBV20-1 to TRBJ2-1; 13 nucleotides agree with TRBD2. Germline V gives CDR1 DFQATT, CDR2 SNEGSKA (reference sequence). This CDR3 is 15 amino acids long. V was clipped by 7 bases and J by 5 bases; unmatched bases: 8. As DNA, the CDR3 is TGCAGTGTACCCCCGGGACTAGCGGGAAACAATGAGCAGTTCTTC. It yields the protein CSVPPGLAGNNEQFF.

Concerning this clonotype: This may come from a read error, since a much larger clone is one base off. The genes are TRBV15 and TRBJ2-1, with 8 bases aligning to TRBD2. The CDR3 contains 13 residues. Per germline, CDR1 LNHNV and CDR2 YYDKDF (reference sequence). DNA of the CDR3: TGTGCCACTCGGACTAGCCCCTACGATGAGCAGTTCTTC. It is translated as CATRTSPYDEQFF.

This clonotype has a count of ten or more. The gene calls are TRBV7-2 and TRBJ2-5; perhaps D is TRBD1 or TRBD2 (5 bases each). Trimming pared 4 bases from V and 1 base from J, leaving 10 bases between. Germline CDR1 and CDR2: SGHTA and FQGNSA. The CDR3 length is 14 residues. This CDR3 reads CASSYWDGQETQYF. CDR3 DNA: TGTGCCAGCAGCTATTGGGACGGCCAAGAGACCCAGTACTTC. The variable domain in full, completed from reference TRBV7-2 and TRBJ2-5, reads GAGVSQSPSNKVTEKGKDVELRCDPISGHTALYWYRQSLGQGLEFLIYFQGNSAPDKSGLPSDRFSAERTGGSVSTLTIQRTQQEDSAVYLCASSYWDGQETQYFGPGTRLLVL.